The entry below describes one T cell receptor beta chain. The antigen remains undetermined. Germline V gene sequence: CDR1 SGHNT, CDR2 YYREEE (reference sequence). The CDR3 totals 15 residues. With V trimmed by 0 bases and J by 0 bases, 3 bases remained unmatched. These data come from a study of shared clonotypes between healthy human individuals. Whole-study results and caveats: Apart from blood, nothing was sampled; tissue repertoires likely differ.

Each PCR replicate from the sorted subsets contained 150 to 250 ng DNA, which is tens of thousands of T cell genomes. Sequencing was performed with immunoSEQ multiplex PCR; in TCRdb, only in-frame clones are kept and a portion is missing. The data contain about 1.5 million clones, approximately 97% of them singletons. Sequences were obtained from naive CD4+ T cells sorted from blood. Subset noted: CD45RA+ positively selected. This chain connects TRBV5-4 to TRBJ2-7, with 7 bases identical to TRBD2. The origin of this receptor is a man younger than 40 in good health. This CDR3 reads CASSLEGRGSYEQYF. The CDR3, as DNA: TGTGCCAGCAGCTTGGAAGGGAGGGGCTCCTACGAGCAGTACTTC.